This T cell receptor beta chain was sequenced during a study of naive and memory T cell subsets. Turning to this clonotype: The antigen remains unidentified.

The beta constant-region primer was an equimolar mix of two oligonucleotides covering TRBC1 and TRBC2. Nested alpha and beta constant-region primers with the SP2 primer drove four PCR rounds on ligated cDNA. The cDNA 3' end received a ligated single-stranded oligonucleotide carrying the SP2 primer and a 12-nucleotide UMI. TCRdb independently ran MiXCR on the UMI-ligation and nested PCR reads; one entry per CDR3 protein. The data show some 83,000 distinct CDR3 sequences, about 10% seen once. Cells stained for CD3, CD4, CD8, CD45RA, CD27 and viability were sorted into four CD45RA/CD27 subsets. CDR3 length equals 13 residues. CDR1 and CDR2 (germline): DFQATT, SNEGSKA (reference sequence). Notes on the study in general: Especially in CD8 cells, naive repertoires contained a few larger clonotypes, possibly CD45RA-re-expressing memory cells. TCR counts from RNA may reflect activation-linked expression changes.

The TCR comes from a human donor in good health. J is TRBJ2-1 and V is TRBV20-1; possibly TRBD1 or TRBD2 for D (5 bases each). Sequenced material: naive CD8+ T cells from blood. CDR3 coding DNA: TGCAGAACGGGGCCTAGGTCACACAATGAGCAGTTCTTC. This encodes CRTGPRSHNEQFF.